This TCR beta chain was obtained from a study of blood T cells in healthy people across ages (dated by TCRdb to between 2014 and 2017). About the full investigation: In model experiments, template switching captured about one uniquely barcoded TCR beta cDNA molecule for every two T cells. The study measured age-related changes in TCR beta repertoire diversity using deep sequencing normalized with unique cDNA molecular identifiers. The donors were split into four age groups: young (average 16 years), middle-aged (about 40), aged (around 67) and long-lived (roughly 86). To avoid experimental bias, donors of different ages were randomly spread across the sequencing lanes. Two additional independent replicas of 1 million unique cDNA reads from the same blood draw were analyzed for two donors (one aged 18 to 30 and one aged 80 or older).

Points on this clonotype: Which antigen it targets is not known. Base quality data are lacking; no much larger clone is found one base away.

The approximately 39 donors, aged about 6 to 95 years, were systemically healthy Caucasian individuals from Russia. Each donor gave about 9.7 milliliters of peripheral blood, drawn into EDTA-treated Vacutainer tubes. PBMCs were isolated by Ficoll-Paque density-gradient centrifugation, with at least 7 million obtained per sample. Trizol reagent was used to extract total RNA from the PBMCs, yielding at least 5 micrograms per sample. For every donor, flow cytometry on a PBMC aliquot measured the percentage of naive CD45RAhigh/CD27high T cells. The library was prepared using 5' RACE. TCRdb records Illumina HiSeq 2500 as the sequencer. A second PCR of roughly 6 to 11 cycles was run with a J-beta primer mix and a sample-barcoded 5' primer. A unique molecular identifier was introduced onto each TCR beta cDNA molecule by a template-switch 5' adaptor carrying 12 random nucleotides. Each sample yielded at least 3 million CDR3-containing paired-end reads. First-strand cDNA synthesis was performed from all RNA using the Mint cDNA synthesis kit, with priming by a TRBC-specific oligonucleotide. After uracil-DNA glycosylase treatment, a first 18-cycle PCR used universal primers M1SS and BC2_uni_R on all cDNA. Concerning the study's data processing: For normalization, 1 million high-quality reads, each with a distinct molecular identifier, were randomly selected from each sample. Instead of being binned into consensus sequences, reads with shared molecular identifiers were discarded. CDR3 identification, clonotype clustering and error correction used MiTCR with a Q25 quality threshold and the strictest error-elimination algorithm. Lower-bound total TCR beta diversity was estimated with a nonparametric unseen species model using Euler transformation. The public reads were run again by TCRdb, first through fastp at Q25 and then through MiXCR, and only productive beta chains were kept. Entries that share a CDR3 protein sequence are merged under the most common genes and DNA. Here the V and J calls rest on TCRdb's processing, not on the authors' analysis. Present in this sample are roughly 1,300,000 distinct CDR3 sequences, almost 60% of which were seen just once. Jointly, the top ten make up over 5.5% of the sample.

The junction shows trimming of 2 bases on V and 5 bases on J, plus 9 bases between the germline ends. As encoded in the germline V gene, CDR1 is KGHSH while CDR2 is LQKENI. There are 14 amino acids in the CDR3, from cysteine to phenylalanine inclusive. The only DNA kept is the CDR3, 42 bases in frame from the first base. Here is what the overall study found, with its caveats: There was a strong correlation between observed TCR beta diversity and the percentage of naive T cells measured by flow cytometry. Estimates of total diversity from one million sequenced T cells were regarded as lower bounds and underestimates. Because the CMV infection status of the donors was unknown, age-related changes in expanded clonotypes may potentially have been confounded. Bulk unsorted PBMC profiling prevented conclusive comparison of naive and antigen-experienced compartments. Observed TCR beta diversity per million T cells fell roughly linearly with age, and a significant reduction was already apparent by age roughly 40. Compared with the aged group, the long-lived group had more naive CD4+ T cells, fewer expanded clones and increased TCR diversity, suggesting age selection.

This sequence originates from a man between 18 and 35 years old in good health. The source material was blood. The chain links TRBV18 with TRBJ1-4; confidence is insufficient to name the D gene. The nucleotides read TGTGCCAGCTCACCAGAAGTCGGCAATGAAAAACTGTTTTTT. The translation is CASSPEVGNEKLFF.